This T cell receptor beta chain was profiled in a study of beta chain features in type 1 diabetes. Study results and limitations: Insertion counts at VDJ junctions were lower in type 1 diabetes patients, who also showed more deletions there. A potential influence of HLA type upon TCRB rearrangement remained unresolved herein. Shortening that was moderate but significant affected the TCRB CDR3s of Type 1 diabetes patients in all four CD4+ subsets.

Based on CD45RO/CCR7/CD25/CD127/CD95/CD27, CD4+ regulatory, stem cell-like memory, naive and central memory cells were sorted. Expressed TCRB transcripts were sequenced after all isolated RNA was converted to cDNA. Assay: immunoSEQ multiplex PCR; the TCRdb copy retains only in-frame clones and omits some. The sample lists about 340,000 clones, roughly 14% seen once, with roughly 0.015% in the top ten. The CDR3 has 13 amino acids. From germline, CDR1 is MGHDK and CDR2 SYGVNS. Trimming removed 4 bases from V and 5 bases from J, with 10 bases in between. Comments on this clone: Its antigen is undetermined. Other DNA sequences from this sample encode an identical CDR3 as well.

V gene TRBV25-1 combines with J gene TRBJ2-3; D possibly corresponds to TRBD2 (6 bases). The receptor comes from a woman between 18 and 29 years old with type 1 diabetes. The specimen sequenced was naive CD4+ T cells from blood. The CDR3 here is CASSVVGGDTQYF. The CDR3 DNA reads as TGTGCCAGCAGTGTGGTGGGGGGAGATACGCAGTATTTT.